The entry below describes one TCR beta chain. Distinct nucleotide sequences in the sample also encode this CDR3. The data are from a study of blood T cell repertoires in COVID-19. Across the whole study: Sites across the United States, Italy and Spain contributed samples from acute and convalescent COVID-19.

Sequencing was performed with immunoSEQ multiplex PCR; in TCRdb, only in-frame clones are kept and a portion is missing. The data show roughly 320,000 clones, with roughly 86% seen just once and approximately 1.8% held by the top ten. The germline V and J ends were trimmed by 0 bases and 0 bases, with 8 bases remaining between them. In germline, CDR1 is SGHTA, CDR2 FQGTGA. This CDR3 has 15 residues. The specimen was peripheral blood. The V and J genes are TRBV7-3 and TRBJ1-1, with D possibly matching TRBD1 (6 bases). The clonotype comes from a woman aged 25 to 39 with COVID-19, enrolled during active disease. The chain's CDR3 is CASSLTGALNTEAFF. In DNA, the CDR3 is TGTGCCAGCAGCTTAACGGGGGCTCTGAACACTGAAGCTTTCTTT.